This entry is about one T cell receptor beta chain. Its antigen remains unidentified. No per-base quality is available; no much larger clone lies one base away. These data are taken from a study of CD8+ T cells in alopecia areata (dated by TCRdb to the late 2010s). As for the study more broadly: Treated patients were enrolled in an open-label pilot trial of oral tofacitinib at 5 to 10 mg twice daily for moderate-to-severe alopecia areata. Tofacitinib was given for 6 to 18 months, followed by 6 months of follow-up off drug to assess delayed response and recurrence. The SALT score, which quantifies the percentage of affected scalp surface area, was used to measure disease severity in treated patients. In both human patients and the C3H/HeJ mouse model, the study applied high-throughput TCRbeta sequencing to look at T cell clonal expansion in alopecia areata. On the human side, TCRbeta sequencing was run on scalp tissue and on sorted CD4+ and CD8+ peripheral blood T cells from healthy controls and from alopecia areata patients with either patchy or totalis/universalis disease. Biopsies were taken from tofacitinib-treated patients at baseline and again at 4 and 24 weeks into treatment, and several of those patients also had a later scalp biopsy. Clonality in the scalp was compared among normal scalp (n=4), patchy alopecia areata scalp (n=8), and alopecia totalis/universalis scalp (n=8). RNA was extracted with the PAXgene miRNA kit for fixed scalp, the miRNeasy kit for PBMCs, and the RNeasy kit for mouse skin. TCRbeta CDR3 regions were amplified by immunoSEQ multiplex PCR with 35 Vbeta forward and 13 Jbeta reverse primers.

Receptor libraries were prepared by the immunoSEQ multiplex PCR assay. RNA was extracted from all samples and reverse transcribed into cDNA as template for TCR sequencing. SuperScript III was used to make first-strand cDNA, primed with a 2:1 mix of oligo-dT and random hexamers. Amplification bias was assessed with a synthetic immune receptor repertoire, and residual bias was removed computationally. The published analysis was carried out like this. Raw reads were preprocessed to remove errors, and CDR3 was defined according to IMGT conventions as the region from the conserved cysteine to phenylalanine. Clonality was computed as 1 minus the Shannon entropy, with the entropy normalized by log2 of the number of productive unique TCRs. Whether each scalp clone was CD4 or CD8 was inferred by checking scalp TCRbeta sequences against the CD4 and CD8 repertoires from sorted blood. This is the immuneACCESS table as TCRdb keeps it, with only in-frame sequences that have V and J called. A part of the clones is gone; compared with another copy, unresolved V genes explain less than half, and the rest is unexplained. That table is the source of V, J and clone size, and D and trimming were worked out from the DNA. In this sample the table shows around 150,000 clones, 65% of which occur a single time. The ten largest account for over 0.85% of the sample.

The full study reports these points: Compared with normal scalp, lesional scalp, particularly in alopecia totalis/universalis, had higher clonality and more expanded CD8+ clones, which suggests antigenic drive. TCR sequences shared between patients were less clear than in mice, possibly partly because of HLA diversity in the patient population. Because the treated cohort was small and had only one nonresponder, larger studies are needed to examine links between baseline CD8+ expansion and response. Tofacitinib significantly lowered scalp clonality and the number of expanded CD8+ clones among the top 100 scalp clones. Many expanded lesional clones were found to persist in scalp and blood during tofacitinib treatment, and relapse after treatment cessation may be partly explained by this persistence. Unlike mouse skin, which is dominated by gammadelta T cells, normal human skin has resident alphabeta T cells that are also sequenced, and this complicates analysis of the scalp TCR repertoire.

This sample's time point label indicates: more than three weeks on oral tofacitinib. The treatment or condition label on this specimen signifies: oral pan-JAK inhibitor, 5-10 mg twice daily. Peripheral blood and lesional scalp punch biopsies were obtained from patients with alopecia areata. PBMCs were isolated by density centrifugation and stained for CD3, CD4 and CD8, and CD4+ and CD8+ T cells were sorted on a FACSAria. Between the V and J ends, shortened by 3 bases and 5 bases respectively, the junction contains 11 bases. The germline V gene supplies CDR1 SQVTM and CDR2 ANQGSEA. Counted from cysteine to phenylalanine, this CDR3 has 13 amino acids. Solely the CDR3 DNA is kept, with 39 bases framed from the first base.

The rearrangement combines TRBV29-1 with TRBJ1-5; a confident D gene designation cannot be given. Sample: CD4+ T cells sorted from blood, taken at week 4, from a patient treated with tofacitinib. This TCR derives from a human donor with alopecia areata. The CDR3: CSVDIHVYQPQHF. The bases read TGCAGCGTTGATATCCACGTTTATCAGCCCCAGCATTTT.